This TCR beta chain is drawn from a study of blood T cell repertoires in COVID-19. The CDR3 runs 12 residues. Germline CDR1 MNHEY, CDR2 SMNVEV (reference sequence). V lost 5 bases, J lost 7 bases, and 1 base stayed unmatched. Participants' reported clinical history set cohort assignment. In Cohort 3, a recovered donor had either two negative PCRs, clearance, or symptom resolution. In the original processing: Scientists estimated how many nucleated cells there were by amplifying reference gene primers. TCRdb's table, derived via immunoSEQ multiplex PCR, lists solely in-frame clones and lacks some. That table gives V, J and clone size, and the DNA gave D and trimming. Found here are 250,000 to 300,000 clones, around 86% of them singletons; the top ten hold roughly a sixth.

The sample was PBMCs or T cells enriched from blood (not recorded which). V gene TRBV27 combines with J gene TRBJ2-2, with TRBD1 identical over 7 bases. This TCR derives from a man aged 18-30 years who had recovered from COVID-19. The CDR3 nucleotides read TGTGCCAGCAGTCGACAGGGCGGGGAGCTGTTTTTT. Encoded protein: CASSRQGGELFF.